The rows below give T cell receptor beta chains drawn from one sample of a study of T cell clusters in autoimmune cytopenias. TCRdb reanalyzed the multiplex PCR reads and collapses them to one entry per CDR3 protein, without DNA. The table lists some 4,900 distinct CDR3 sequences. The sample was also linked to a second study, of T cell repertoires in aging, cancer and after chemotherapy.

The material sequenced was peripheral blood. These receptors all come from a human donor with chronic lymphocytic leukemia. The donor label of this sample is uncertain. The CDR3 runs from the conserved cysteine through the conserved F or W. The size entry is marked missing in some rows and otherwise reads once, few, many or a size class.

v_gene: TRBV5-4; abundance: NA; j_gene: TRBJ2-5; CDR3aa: CASSLQGQAQETQYF
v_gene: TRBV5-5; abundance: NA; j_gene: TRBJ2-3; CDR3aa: CASALPEGRDTQYF
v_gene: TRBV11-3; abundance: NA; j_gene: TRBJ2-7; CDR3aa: CASSRGTGGAYEQYF
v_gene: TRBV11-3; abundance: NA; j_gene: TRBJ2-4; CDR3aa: CASSQGTSGGFDIQYF
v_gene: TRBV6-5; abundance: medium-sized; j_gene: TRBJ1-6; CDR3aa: CASSPGTIVSPLHF
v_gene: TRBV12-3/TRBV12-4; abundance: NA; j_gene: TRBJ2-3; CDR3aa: CASSSPLGGTDTQYF
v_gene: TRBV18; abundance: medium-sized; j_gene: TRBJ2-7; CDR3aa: CATAATNPSGEQYF
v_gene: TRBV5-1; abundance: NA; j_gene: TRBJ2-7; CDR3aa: CASSSGLKYEQYF
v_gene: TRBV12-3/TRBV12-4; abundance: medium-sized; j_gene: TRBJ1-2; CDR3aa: CASSLDGRWNGYTF
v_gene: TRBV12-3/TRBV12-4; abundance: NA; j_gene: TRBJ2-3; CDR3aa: CASTGGHNTDTQYF
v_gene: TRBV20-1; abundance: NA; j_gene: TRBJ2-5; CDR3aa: CSASPGAPQETQYF
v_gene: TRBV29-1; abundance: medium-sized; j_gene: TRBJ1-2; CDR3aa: CSASDRADYGYTF
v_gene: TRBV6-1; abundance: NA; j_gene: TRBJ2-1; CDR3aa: CASSTPTGTYFREQFF
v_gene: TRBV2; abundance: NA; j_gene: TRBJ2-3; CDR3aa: CASSDRTGFRTDTQYF